This T cell receptor beta chain was retrieved from a study of response to subunit inactivated influenza vaccine. Study outcomes and limitations: The authors put forward the suggestion that each seasonal influenza vaccination may bring in only a limited number of new T cells.

TCRdb re-derived calls from the RT-PCR reads in MiXCR, one entry per CDR3 protein. This sample has about 310,000 distinct CDR3 sequences; about a fifth occur once, and the top ten carry 9.5% to 13%. Concerning this clonotype itself: Its target is unknown.

Per the germline V gene, CDR1 is SGHDT and CDR2 is YYEEEE. V was cut by 4 bases and J by 9 bases, with 17 bases left in between. This CDR3 has 13 amino acids. This clonotype was obtained from a man between 45 and 75 years old who received an inactivated influenza vaccine. The sequenced sample was PBMCs from blood, obtained approximately 22 months after vaccination. The chain has TRBV5-6 and TRBJ2-7; D might be TRBD2 (6 bases). The CDR3 loop reads CASSPGTSNVQYF. CDR3 nucleotide sequence: TGTGCCAGCAGCCCTGGGACTTCTAACGTGCAGTACTTC.